This T cell receptor beta chain was found in a study of blood T cell repertoires in COVID-19. The overall study: The United States, Italy and Spain provided the acute and convalescent COVID-19 samples. Sample material is recorded as cDNA or gDNA derived from T cells, B-cell-depleted T cells, or PBMCs.

The ends lost 7 bases at V and 7 bases at J; junction bases unmatched: 2. This CDR3 comprises 12 residues. CDR1 is MNHEY, CDR2 SVGAGI, per germline. In the original analysis: Amplification of reference gene primers was used by the study to estimate nucleated cell counts. Sequenced by immunoSEQ multiplex PCR; TCRdb stores in-frame clones only, minus some. That table supplies the V and J calls and clone size; D and trimming were determined from the DNA. The sample gives about 170,000 clones, about 82% of which show up once; approximately 7.6% is in the top ten. Seattle's enrolled individuals joined amid active infection and were then monitored longitudinally.

The chain joins TRBV6-5 to TRBJ1-4; TRBD1 aligns across 8 bases. This TCR was sampled from a woman aged 80 or over with COVID-19, enrolled during active disease. Sequencing was performed on peripheral blood. CDR3 region: CASTQGAEKLFF. DNA of the CDR3: TGTGCCAGCACCCAGGGGGCTGAAAAACTGTTTTTT.